This T cell receptor beta chain was recovered during a study of blood T cells in healthy people across ages. General study points: Expanded clonotype changes were possibly confounded by unknown donor CMV status.

Of note for this clonotype: What it binds is unknown. This may be a read error, as it is one base from a much larger clone.

Losses at the gene ends were 5 bases for V and 5 bases for J; bases not matched to a gene: 2. Germline CDR1 and CDR2: SEHNR and FQNEAQ (reference sequence). This CDR3 has 13 amino acids. The second PCR ran about 6 to 12 cycles with a sample-barcoded 5' primer and J-beta primers. A single record per CDR3 protein comes from TCRdb applying MiXCR to the 5' RACE reads. The sample has about 800,000 distinct CDR3 sequences, 58% seen once. The material sequenced was blood. This sequence joins TRBV7-9 and TRBJ1-5; 8 bases fit TRBD1. This receptor was identified in a man aged 30-40 years in good health. The CDR3 reads CASSAQGDQPQHF. CDR3 in DNA: TGTGCCAGCAGCGCACAGGGGGATCAGCCCCAGCATTTT.